A single T cell receptor beta chain is shown here with its context. Its antigen remains unknown. This sample is part of a study of shared clonotypes between healthy human individuals. Only CD45RO-negative cells positively selected for CCR7 counted as naive CD8 cells, so terminally differentiated effector memory CD45RA+ cells were excluded. Study-wide findings and caveats: Clonotypes that were shared across a handful of donors made up around 5% of naive CD4 clonotypes.

This table comes from immunoSEQ multiplex PCR, and its TCRdb copy is limited to in-frame clones, with some not included. The data show 1.5 million to 2.5 million clones, roughly 94% seen once. Sequencing was done on a sample of naive CD8+ T cells sorted from blood. The receptor comes from a man younger than 30 in good health.

In DNA, the CDR3 is TGTGCCAGTAACCTGGGAGGTCCCGGGGAGCTGTTTTTT. It yields the protein CASNLGGPGELFF. This chain connects TRBV19 to TRBJ2-2; D is possibly TRBD2 (6 bases). Trimming removed 7 bases at V and 6 bases at J, with 12 bases between. Germline loops: CDR1 LNHDA, CDR2 SQIVND (reference sequence). The CDR3 loop spans 13 amino acids.